These 9 T cell receptor beta chains originate from one sample sequenced in a study of control samples from healthy donors and cancer patients. Profiled with immunoSEQ multiplex PCR; TCRdb holds only in-frame clones, not every one. The profile shows some 71,000 clones, less than 95% of them singletons. The sequenced sample consisted of PBMCs. These receptor sequences come from a woman aged 45-59 years with colorectal cancer.

The rearrangement links TRBV5-4 to TRBJ1-4; 7 bases align to TRBD1. CDR3 size: 14 residues. Germline CDR1 SGHNT, CDR2 YYREEE (reference sequence). After removal of 4 bases from V and 6 bases from J, the junction contained 6 bases not matched to a gene. The CDR3 DNA follows: TGTGCCAGCAGCCTGAGAGGGACAGATGAAAAACTGTTTTTT. It codes for CASSLRGTDEKLFF.

The chain joins TRBV19 to TRBJ1-5; no clear D. Germline assignment: CDR1 LNHDA and CDR2 SQIVND (reference sequence). This CDR3 has 12 amino acids. Trimming pared 5 bases from V and 3 bases from J, leaving 5 bases between. The CDR3 DNA sequence: TGTGCCAGTAGTTCGAACAATCAGCCCCAGCATTTT. Residues: CASSSNNQPQHF.

CDR3 sequence (DNA): TGTGCCAGCAGGGCCGGCCAAGAGACCCAGTACTTC. As protein: CASRAGQETQYF. The gene calls are TRBV28 and TRBJ2-5, with no clear D. Germline V CDR1 and CDR2: MDHEN, SYDVKM. V was pared by 6 bases and J by 1 base, with 6 bases between. This CDR3 comprises 12 residues.

The V call is TRBV10-3, the J call TRBJ2-1; the D gene is possibly TRBD2 (6 bases). V gave up 8 bases and J gave up 6 bases, with 23 bases separating them. This CDR3 spans 16 amino acids. Germline V CDR1 and CDR2: ENHRY, SYGVKD. The CDR3 reads CAIQRRGLNSVNEQFF. CDR3 in DNA: TGTGCCATCCAGAGGCGGGGACTCAATTCGGTCAATGAGCAGTTCTTC.

This chain uses TRBV12-3 or TRBV12-4 with TRBJ1-6; D is perhaps TRBD1 (5 bases). This CDR3 has 12 residues. The V gene lost 4 bases and the J gene lost 9 bases, with 7 bases spanning the gap. This CDR3 reads CASSSGGSPLHF. Here the CDR3 DNA reads TGTGCCAGCAGTTCCGGGGGTTCACCCCTCCACTTT.

The rearrangement uses TRBV20-1 and TRBJ1-2; tentatively, D is TRBD1 (5 bases). The CDR3 is made up of 14 amino acids. The V and J ends lost 3 bases and 0 bases respectively, with 11 bases between them. From germline, CDR1 is DFQATT and CDR2 SNEGSKA (reference sequence). The CDR3 loop reads CSASEQAPNYGYTF. DNA of the CDR3: TGCAGTGCTAGTGAACAGGCCCCTAACTATGGCTACACCTTC.

The V call is TRBV6-5, the J call TRBJ1-1; D remains unclear. Per germline, CDR1 MNHEY and CDR2 SVGAGI. With 7 bases removed from V and 3 bases from J, the gap between germline ends came to 18 bases. The CDR3 is 15 residues long. CDR3 loop: CASTVTDHGDTEAFF. The CDR3 coding sequence is TGTGCCAGCACCGTTACAGATCACGGGGACACTGAAGCTTTCTTT.

The J gene is TRBJ1-5, the V gene TRBV9; unclear D gene. V dropped 4 bases and J dropped 5 bases, with 19 bases sitting between them. The CDR3 spans 16 residues. CDR1 is SGDLS, CDR2 YYNGEE, per germline. The CDR3 sequence: CASSTRGGVPDQPQHF. The CDR3 DNA is TGTGCCAGCAGCACCCGCGGCGGGGTTCCGGATCAGCCCCAGCATTTT.

The V call is TRBV7-3, the J call TRBJ2-1; D is uncertain. V was cut by 2 bases and J by 0 bases, with 8 bases left in between. Per germline, CDR1 SGHTA and CDR2 FQGTGA. The CDR3 spans 15 residues. As DNA, the CDR3 is TGTGCCAGCAGCTTATCGGCATCCTCCTACAATGAGCAGTTCTTC. This gives the protein CASSLSASSYNEQFF.